This T cell receptor (beta chain) appears in the sequencing data of a study of identical twins (dated by TCRdb to between 2015 and 2016). In the study overall: TCR alpha and beta repertoires from monozygotic twins, unrelated adults of various ages and cord blood were deep-sequenced to test whether fetal clonotypes persist. To rule out contamination, the twin experiments were replicated at different times with different library preparation protocols. Overall results and qualifications from the work: A weaker excess of twin sharing was found in beta out-of-frame sequences because the signal-to-noise ratio was lowered by fewer shared sequences. In monozygotic twins, recombination models systematically underestimated out-of-frame TCR alpha sharing, but the models matched the sharing seen between unrelated individuals. Compared with coincidental sharing between unrelated individuals, out-of-frame TCR alpha sequences shared between twins had an excess of sequences with low generation probability. Because the same donors could not be followed over many years, the conclusions depended on cross-sectional statistical analysis. Abundant cord blood beta clonotypes carried fewer insertions; young adult naive repertoires showed a weaker similar trend, while memory repertoires showed none. Invariant T cells such as MAIT and iNKT could partly confound zero-insertion analyses, although diverse VJ usage argued against such confounding for most clonotypes.

The library was made by 5' RACE. The sequencing machine was an Illumina HiSeq 2000. Template switching introduced a universal primer binding site; the final cDNA contained a unique molecular identifier, enabling accurate counting of TCR cDNA molecules. Specific primers in the conserved constant-segment region were used to synthesize first-strand cDNA for TCR alpha and beta chains. To control for contamination, each cDNA library was double barcoded with a SMART-Mk sample barcode plus Illumina barcodes. TruSeq adapter sequences and Illumina sample barcodes were added in two successive PCR steps. The Illumina HiSeq platform was used with custom primers to sequence TCR alpha and beta cDNA libraries. The published analysis was carried out like this. MiGEC was used to process raw reads and extract unique molecular identifiers, and MiXCR was used to find CDR3 positions. Recombination models were inferred per individual with the repgenHMM and IGoR tools using an EM algorithm. The tcR package in R was used for shared clonotype analysis, with sharing normalized by the product of cloneset sizes. To study raw recombination without the effects of thymic and clonal selection, out-of-frame nonproductive sequences were analyzed. TCRdb ran its own pipeline on the public reads, namely fastp trimming at Q25 and MiXCR clone calling, and kept in-frame beta chains. Merged by CDR3 protein, the rows form single entries marked with the most common genes and DNA. The V and J calls reflect TCRdb's pipeline rather than the authors' work. Present in this sample are 1.5 million to 2 million distinct CDR3 sequences, about 30% of which were seen just once. The ten biggest clones cover around 0.3% of the sample.

Every donor in the study was a healthy Caucasian. There are 16 amino acids in the CDR3, from cysteine to phenylalanine inclusive. Here the CDR3 DNA is all that survives: 48 bases in frame from base 1. CDR1 and CDR2, per the germline V gene (reference sequence), are MNHEY and SMNVEV. A distance of 19 bases separates the germline ends of V and J, which lose 6 bases and 4 bases respectively. Comment on this clonotype: Its recognized antigen is unknown. No per-base quality is available; no much larger clone lies one base away.

Here the chain combines TRBV27 and TRBJ1-3; TRBD1 could be the D gene, as 5 bases match. Sequenced: cord blood. This receptor was identified in a newborn girl in good health. The sequenced DNA is TGTGCCAGCAGGCCAGGGACTCTCCGGAGGGGAAACACCATATATTTT. Its amino acids are CASRPGTLRRGNTIYF.